Each of the 21 T cell receptor beta chains below was sequenced from the same sample in a study of identical twins. TCRdb used MiXCR to reprocess the 5' RACE reads, holding one entry per CDR3 protein. This sample has around 280,000 distinct CDR3 sequences; 6.5% to 9.5% occur once, and the top ten carry 2.1%. In addition, the sample was reused for a study of yellow fever vaccine responses in identical twins.

The material sequenced was memory (CD45RO+) T cells sorted from blood. Every receptor here comes from a woman between 18 and 29 years old in good health.

This chain links TRBV19 with TRBJ1-5; D may be TRBD1 (6 bases). This CDR3 region has 13 residues. The germline V gene encodes CDR1 LNHDA and CDR2 SQIVND (reference sequence). The V end was cut by 8 bases, the J end by 4 bases, with 12 bases between. This CDR3 reads CASDTGPNQPQHF. The DNA of the CDR3 is TGTGCCAGTGACACAGGGCCTAATCAGCCCCAGCATTTT.

This clonotype was recorded a few times. The chain uses TRBV11-3 and TRBJ2-3; TRBD2 aligns across 7 bases. Germline CDR1 reads SGHNT; CDR2 reads YENEEA. J was trimmed by 2 bases and V by 3 bases; bases with no gene match: 2. The length of the CDR3 is 14 residues. In nucleotides, the CDR3 is TGTGCCAGCAGCTTGGGGGGGTACACAGATACGCAGTATTTT. It yields the protein CASSLGGYTDTQYF.

In this sample, this clonotype turned up a few times. The chain recombines TRBV7-9 with TRBJ1-6; D is perhaps TRBD1 (6 bases). CDR3 length equals 15 residues. V dropped 4 bases and J dropped 9 bases, with 16 bases sitting between them. Germline assignment: CDR1 SEHNR and CDR2 FQNEAQ (reference sequence). CDR3 nucleotides: TGTGCCAGCAGCTCAACCGGGACACCGGGTTCACCCCTCCACTTT. Protein: CASSSTGTPGSPLHF.

The V gene is TRBV6-2 or TRBV6-3, the J gene TRBJ2-7; 10 nucleotides line up with TRBD2. With V trimmed by 7 bases and J by 4 bases, 31 bases remained unmatched. The CDR3 covers 22 residues. CDR1 is MNHEY and CDR2 is SVGEGT in the germline V gene. The DNA of the CDR3 is TGTGCCAGCACCATCCCGCAGGTGGATGGTGTAGCGGGGGGTCCGAGGACTTACGAGCAGTACGTC. Translation gives CASTIPQVDGVAGGPRTYEQYV.

This clonotype occurred many times. V usage is TRBV5-1 and J usage is TRBJ1-5; no clear D. The CDR3 sequence is 15 residues long. Germline V lookup: CDR1 SGHRS, CDR2 YFSETQ. V was cut by 4 bases and J by 3 bases, with 14 bases left in between. The CDR3 region is CASSKNQGPNQPQHF. The CDR3 DNA sequence: TGCGCCAGCAGCAAGAATCAAGGGCCCAATCAGCCCCAGCATTTT.

This chain uses TRBV3-1 with TRBJ1-5; D possibly corresponds to TRBD1 (6 bases). This CDR3 is 16 amino acids long. CDR1 and CDR2 (germline): LGHDT, YNNKEL (reference sequence). V lost 2 bases, J lost 0 bases, and 11 bases lay in between. DNA of the CDR3: TGTGCCAGCAGCCAAAGGGGGGACGATAGCAATCAGCCCCAGCATTTT. This encodes CASSQRGDDSNQPQHF.

As regards this clonotype: Mismatch with germline at one junction end may stem from a read error. The CDR3 DNA follows: TGTGGCAGCAGCCTTGGGGGGGCCAACTATGGCTACACCTTC. As protein: CGSSLGGANYGYTF. The gene calls are TRBV12-3 or TRBV12-4 and TRBJ1-2; tentative D call: TRBD1 (6 bases). The CDR3 spans 14 residues.

As concerns this clonotype: Being one base from a much bigger clone, this may be a read error. The V gene is TRBV5-5, the J gene TRBJ2-2; TRBD2 is a possible D gene (5 bases). Germline CDR1 and CDR2: SGHKS and YYEKEE (reference sequence). The CDR3 consists of 15 residues. The CDR3 sequence: CASSPQSSYTGELSF. Written as DNA, the CDR3 is TGTGCCAGCAGCCCACAGTCTAGTTACACCGGGGAGCTGTCTTTT.

The chain is built from TRBV25-1 and TRBJ1-6; D is undetermined. CDR3 size: 15 residues. The V gene's germline CDR1 is MGHDK and CDR2 SYGVNS. Trimming shortened V by 4 bases and J by 0 bases, and 7 bases separated the two germline ends. The chain's CDR3 is CASSALSSYNSPLHF. The DNA for the CDR3 is TGTGCCAGCAGTGCTCTGAGCTCCTATAATTCACCCCTCCACTTT.

This clonotype was seen ten or more times. The genes are TRBV20-1 and TRBJ2-7, with TRBD1 matching over 8 bases. V lost 5 bases and J lost 3; bases outside the gene matches: 6. The CDR3 sequence is 13 residues long. The germline gives CDR1 DFQATT, CDR2 SNEGSKA (reference sequence). CDR3 loop: CSAETGGNYEQYF. CDR3 nucleotides: TGCAGTGCTGAAACAGGGGGTAACTACGAGCAGTACTTC.

This clonotype was seen repeatedly, ten times or more. The chain carries TRBV29-1 and TRBJ1-2; no clear D gene. Germline CDR1 reads SQVTM; CDR2 reads ANQGSEA. CDR3 length: 10 residues. The V and J ends lost 5 bases and 7 bases respectively, with 8 bases between them. In DNA, the CDR3 is TGCAGCGTTAGAGGTGGTGGCTACACCTTC. Translation gives CSVRGGGYTF.

This CDR3 reads CASSPTTGGSEQYV. CDR3 sequence (DNA): TGTGCCAGCTCACCAACAACAGGGGGCTCCGAGCAGTACGTC. The chain couples TRBV18 to TRBJ2-7; 9 bases map to TRBD1. The CDR3 runs 14 residues. Losses at the gene ends were 2 bases for V and 6 bases for J; bases not matched to a gene: 5. Germline loops: CDR1 KGHSH, CDR2 LQKENI.

This clonotype was picked up a small number of times. The J gene is TRBJ2-1, the V gene TRBV7-9, with TRBD2 identical over 12 bases. With V trimmed by 3 bases and J by 7 bases, 4 bases remained unmatched. This CDR3 region has 15 residues. Germline CDR1 is SEHNR and CDR2 is FQNEAQ (reference sequence). CDR3 DNA sequence: TGTGCCAGCAGCTTGACTAGCGGGGGTTGGAATGAGCAGTTCTTC. This gives the protein CASSLTSGGWNEQFF.

This clonotype was seen repeatedly, ten times or more. The chain carries TRBV20-1 and TRBJ1-2; 11 bases line up with TRBD1. Germline trimming cut 1 base from V and 7 bases from J; bases unmatched to any gene: 5. The CDR3 covers 14 residues. Germline V CDR1 and CDR2: DFQATT, SNEGSKA (reference sequence). The CDR3 DNA is TGCAGTGCTAGAGTGGGACAGGGGGAACTTGGCTACACCTTC. This encodes CSARVGQGELGYTF.

This sequence joins TRBV19 and TRBJ1-1, with D perhaps matching TRBD1 (6 bases). This CDR3 has 16 residues. The V gene's germline CDR1 is LNHDA and CDR2 SQIVND (reference sequence). V gave up 3 bases and J gave up 0 bases, with 14 bases separating them. The CDR3 nucleotides read TGTGCCAGTAGTATTGGAGATAACAGGGTGAACACTGAAGCTTTCTTT. This gives the protein CASSIGDNRVNTEAFF. The full variable domain, its missing parts supplied by reference TRBV19 and TRBJ1-1, is DGGITQSPKYLFRKEGQNVTLSCEQNLNHDAMYWYRQDPGQGLRLIYYSQIVNDFQKGDIAEGYSVSREKKESFPLTVTSAQKNPTAFYLCASSIGDNRVNTEAFFGQGTRLTVV.

This clonotype appeared a few times. The genes are TRBV12-3 or TRBV12-4 and TRBJ2-3; 10 bases align to TRBD1. With V trimmed by 6 bases and J by 4 bases, 7 bases remained unmatched. This CDR3 has 15 amino acids. CDR3 DNA: TGTGCCAGCAGGTCCGGGACAGGGGAGGCAGATACGCAGTATTTT. This encodes CASRSGTGEADTQYF.

In this sample, this clonotype turned up many times. V gene TRBV6-1 combines with J gene TRBJ2-1; 14 bases are a match to TRBD2. CDR3 size: 16 residues. The V gene end was trimmed by 6 bases and the J gene end by 6 bases; junction bases not matched to a gene: 7. Germline V gives CDR1 MNHNS, CDR2 SASEGT. CDR3 DNA sequence: TGTGCCAGCAGGAAGACGACTAGCGGGGGGGTCAATGAGCAGTTCTTC. Translated, it gives CASRKTTSGGVNEQFF.

This clonotype was seen repeatedly, ten times or more. This chain uses TRBV7-8 with TRBJ1-2, with 10 nucleotides matching TRBD1. CDR1 is SGHVS and CDR2 is FQNEAQ in the germline V gene. The CDR3 extends over 14 amino acids. V shed 5 bases and J 3 bases; nucleotides not matched to a gene: 3. CDR3 region: CASSLGTGDYGYTF. The CDR3 DNA sequence: TGTGCCAGCAGCCTAGGGACAGGGGACTATGGCTACACCTTC. Complete variable domain (other parts from reference TRBV7-8 and TRBJ1-2): GAGVSQSPRYKVAKRGQDVALRCDPISGHVSLFWYQQALGQGPEFLTYFQNEAQLDKSGLPSDRFFAERPEGSVSTLKIQRTQQEDSAVYLCASSLGTGDYGYTFGSGTRLTVV.

This clonotype was recorded at least ten times. This chain links TRBV3-1 with TRBJ2-6; D is possibly TRBD2 (5 bases). CDR1 and CDR2 from the germline V gene are LGHDT and YNNKEL (reference sequence). This CDR3 is built from 15 residues. V lost 3 bases and J 0 bases, leaving 6 bases between the germline ends. This CDR3 reads CASSQSGSGANVLTF. The CDR3 DNA reads as TGTGCCAGCAGCCAGAGCGGCTCTGGGGCCAACGTCCTGACTTTC.

This clonotype was found many times. V usage is TRBV12-3 or TRBV12-4 and J usage is TRBJ1-5; D unclear. V lost 0 bases to trimming and J lost 3 bases, with 6 bases between them. The CDR3 runs 14 residues. The CDR3: CASSLAQPNQPQHF. Here the CDR3 DNA reads TGTGCCAGCAGTTTAGCACAGCCCAATCAGCCCCAGCATTTT.

The genes are TRBV4-1 and TRBJ2-1; 7 bases agree with TRBD2. Germline CDR1 reads MGHRA; CDR2 reads YSYEKL. Unmatched junction bases numbered 9, after V lost 4 bases and J lost 0 bases. This CDR3 is built from 17 residues. The CDR3 is CASSPTIGGSSYNEQFF. Here the CDR3 DNA reads TGCGCCAGCAGCCCAACTATCGGGGGGAGCTCCTACAATGAGCAGTTCTTC.